This TCR beta chain was identified in a study of spatial heterogeneity in lung cancer. TCR cDNA molecules each carried a unique molecular identifier. MiXCR, run by TCRdb on the 5' RACE reads, gives a single entry per CDR3 protein. Here the sample spans 25,000 or so distinct CDR3 sequences, roughly 12% being singletons. In its sample, this clonotype was seen many times. V was pared by 4 bases and J by 6 bases, with 8 bases of the junction left unmatched. This CDR3 region has 16 residues. Looked up from germline, CDR1 is SGHTA and CDR2 is FQGNSA. Time point in this sample: sample taken at primary tumor resection. Sequencing of whole RNA from tumor, nontumor lung or frozen PBMC involved no sorting.

This rearrangement joins TRBV7-2 to TRBJ2-1, with 11 bases identical to TRBD2. The receptor's source is a female donor with early-stage non-small cell lung cancer. The sequencing here drew on PBMCs, taken at surgery. CDR3 DNA sequence: TGTGCCAGCAGCTCCGCTAGCGGGGGGCCATTCAATGAGCAGTTCTTC. Its translation is CASSSASGGPFNEQFF. Complete variable domain (other parts from reference TRBV7-2 and TRBJ2-1): GAGVSQSPSNKVTEKGKDVELRCDPISGHTALYWYRQSLGQGLEFLIYFQGNSAPDKSGLPSDRFSAERTGGSVSTLTIQRTQQEDSAVYLCASSSASGGPFNEQFFGPGTRLTVL.